This TCR beta chain appears in the sequencing data of a study of T cell responses to AZD1222 COVID-19 vaccine. Study-level findings and limits: The study sampled repertoires only after the peak T cell response. Most donors were white British, females outnumbered males, and clonal diversity was possibly underestimated. Mapped onto spike, vaccine-associated CD4 TCRs spanned it and were dominant at 160-218 and 743-854. Only five to seven individuals given AZD1222 were seropositive at baseline.

A remark on this clone: Its specificity is unknown. Other DNA variants within this sample encode the same CDR3.

With 4 bases removed from V and 2 bases from J, the gap between germline ends came to 9 bases. The CDR3 is 14 residues long. Germline loops: CDR1 SNHLY, CDR2 FYNNEI. Assay: immunoSEQ multiplex PCR; the TCRdb copy retains only in-frame clones and omits some. Of more than 75,000 clones in the sample, 75% to 95% were seen once. This chain uses TRBV2 with TRBJ1-5; D possibly corresponds to TRBD1 (6 bases). The sequence came from an adult who received the AZD1222 COVID-19 vaccine. The sample was peripheral blood, taken 28 days after the second AZD1222 dose. The CDR3 spells CASSARTGNQPQHF. In nucleotides, the CDR3 is TGTGCCAGCAGTGCCCGGACAGGCAATCAGCCCCAGCATTTT.